This T cell receptor (beta chain) is from a study of CD8 T cells in ankylosing spondylitis. Study outcomes and limitations: Blood from ankylosing spondylitis patients appeared to carry a characteristic roughly 8-variant TCR beta motif. As for the disease-linked clones, they showed a CD8+ phenotype and occurred at relatively low frequencies in peripheral blood. Enrichment of disease-linked clones was reportedly significant in matched ankylosing spondylitis synovial fluid.

V gave up 5 bases and J gave up 6 bases; unmatched junction bases: 12. Germline V CDR1 and CDR2: DFQATT, SNEGSKA (reference sequence). This CDR3 contains 16 residues. Quantitative molecular-barcoded 5'-RACE generated the TCR beta libraries. TCRdb passed the 5' RACE reads through MiXCR, listing each CDR3 protein once. The repertoire consists of 30,000 to 45,000 distinct CDR3 sequences, with 10% occurring once and the leading ten covering around 15%. This clonotype was seen ten or more times. The antigen remains unidentified. The rearrangement links TRBV20-1 to TRBJ2-1, with 11 bases lining up with TRBD2. The TCR comes from a male donor with ankylosing spondylitis or in good health (not recorded which). Sequenced material: blood, either unsorted or a sorted T cell fraction (not recorded which). Here the CDR3 DNA reads TGCAGTGCTCGCCGATCGGGGCTAGCGGGAGGCAATGAGCAGTTCTTC. This sequence encodes CSARRSGLAGGNEQFF.